Presented here are 20 T cell receptor beta chains from one specimen sequenced in a study of shared clonotypes between healthy human individuals. TCRdb's table, derived via immunoSEQ multiplex PCR, lists solely in-frame clones and lacks some. Of a few hundred thousand clones listed, around 95% were seen once; the top ten hold 0.1% to 0.11%. Selected positively for CCR7 and CD45RO-negative, naive CD8 cells excluded terminally differentiated effector memory CD45RA+ cells. The sample taken for sequencing was naive CD8+ T cells sorted from blood. The source is a woman younger than 45 in good health.

The chain combines TRBV27 with TRBJ1-1; the match to TRBD1 covers 8 bases. This CDR3 spans 12 amino acids. V dropped 6 bases and J dropped 4; count of bases not matched to a gene: 1. The V gene's germline CDR1 is MNHEY and CDR2 SMNVEV (reference sequence). CDR3 sequence: CASRTGVTEAFF. The CDR3 region has the DNA TGTGCCAGCAGGACAGGGGTCACTGAAGCTTTCTTT.

This chain uses TRBV27 with TRBJ2-1; 7 bases are a match to TRBD1. The germline gives CDR1 MNHEY, CDR2 SMNVEV (reference sequence). The CDR3 is made up of 12 amino acids. V dropped 5 bases and J dropped 8; count of bases not matched to a gene: 3. The CDR3 spells CASSQGTDEQFF. The CDR3 DNA is TGTGCCAGCAGTCAAGGGACAGATGAGCAGTTCTTC.

The rearrangement uses TRBV7-3 and TRBJ2-1; D remains ambiguous. Germline V CDR1 and CDR2: SGHTA, FQGTGA. The CDR3 consists of 17 residues. V was pared by 3 bases and J by 7 bases, with 22 bases between. DNA of the CDR3: TGTGCCAGCAGCTTCAACGGGCCCCACCAACAATATAATGAGCAGTTCTTC. The encoded protein is CASSFNGPHQQYNEQFF.

With regard to this clone: This sample also contains other DNA sequences that code for the same CDR3. The gene calls are TRBV6-5 and TRBJ2-7, with D possibly matching TRBD2 (5 bases). With 0 bases removed from V and 4 bases from J, the gap between germline ends came to 7 bases. The CDR3 extends over 13 amino acids. Germline V gene sequence: CDR1 MNHEY, CDR2 SVGAGI. The CDR3 sequence: CASSYSGSYEQYF. CDR3 DNA sequence: TGTGCCAGCAGTTACTCTGGGAGTTACGAGCAGTACTTC.

In regard to this clone: Other DNA variants within this sample encode the same CDR3. The chain is built from TRBV4-1 and TRBJ2-5, with 13 bases identical to TRBD2. The end of the DNA is better explained by TRBJ2-7, so the J call may be wrong. Germline CDR1 and CDR2: MGHRA and YSYEKL. The CDR3 contains 15 residues. The CDR3 spells CASSQGLAGGYEQYF. In nucleotides, the CDR3 is TGCGCCAGCAGCCAAGGACTAGCGGGAGGCTACGAGCAGTACTTC.

About this clone itself: The same CDR3 can be traced to other DNA sequences in this sample. V and J are TRBV27 and TRBJ1-5, with TRBD1 identical over 8 bases. From germline, CDR1 is MNHEY and CDR2 SMNVEV (reference sequence). After removal of 3 bases from V and 5 bases from J, the junction contained 0 bases not matched to a gene. CDR3 length: 13 amino acids. CDR3 in amino acids: CASSLTGDQPQHF. The CDR3 region has the DNA TGTGCCAGCAGTTTGACAGGGGATCAGCCCCAGCATTTT.

V and J are TRBV30 and TRBJ2-5, with D tentatively TRBD1 (5 bases). The V end was cut by 2 bases, the J end by 2 bases, with 12 bases between. The CDR3 length is 14 residues. CDR1 is GTSNPN and CDR2 is SVGIG in the germline V gene (reference sequence). DNA of the CDR3: TGTGCCTGGAGTCCAGGGTCGGCTCAAGAGACCCAGTACTTC. Protein sequence: CAWSPGSAQETQYF.

The chain has TRBV7-9 and TRBJ2-5; D uncertain. The V gene lost 3 bases and the J gene lost 0 bases, with 8 bases spanning the gap. The CDR3 is 14 amino acids. The germline V gene has CDR1 SEHNR and CDR2 FQNEAQ (reference sequence). In nucleotides, the CDR3 is TGTGCCAGCAGCTTTACAGTCGACCAAGAGACCCAGTACTTC. Protein product: CASSFTVDQETQYF.

The chain has TRBV5-1 and TRBJ1-1; the D is unclear. The CDR3 is 17 amino acids. Looked up from germline, CDR1 is SGHRS and CDR2 is YFSETQ. V was clipped by 4 bases and J by 0 bases, with 19 bases between them. CDR3 DNA: TGCGCCAGCAGCCCGGGCCTCCGAACGAATATGAACACTGAAGCTTTCTTT. This translates into CASSPGLRTNMNTEAFF. Drawing the rest from reference TRBV5-1 and TRBJ1-1, the complete variable domain is KAGVTQTPRYLIKTRGQQVTLSCSPISGHRSVSWYQQTPGQGLQFLFEYFSETQRNKGNFPGRFSGRQFSNSRSEMNVSTLELGDSALYLCASSPGLRTNMNTEAFFGQGTRLTVV.

The chain carries TRBV13 and TRBJ2-3; tentative D call: TRBD1 (6 bases). V lost 5 bases to trimming and J lost 1 base, with 10 bases between them. The germline V gene has CDR1 PRHDT and CDR2 FYEKMQ (reference sequence). The CDR3 is made up of 14 amino acids. CDR3 sequence: CASSIRTGTDTQYF. The CDR3 bases are TGTGCCAGCAGCATAAGGACAGGCACAGATACGCAGTATTTT.

The chain couples TRBV2 to TRBJ2-2; a weak D match, TRBD1 (5 bases). V shed 2 bases and J shed 5 bases, with 15 bases lying between them. CDR1 and CDR2 from the germline V gene are SNHLY and FYNNEI. This CDR3 has 16 residues. For the CDR3, the DNA is TGTGCCAGCAGTGAATTTCAGGGTTACCGAACCGGGGAGCTGTTTTTT. This encodes CASSEFQGYRTGELFF.

In this sample, this clone turned up once. This chain connects TRBV7-9 to TRBJ2-1; unclear D gene. With 1 base removed from V and 6 bases from J, the gap between germline ends came to 10 bases. Germline-derived CDR1 and CDR2 are SEHNR and FQNEAQ (reference sequence). The CDR3 loop spans 14 amino acids. The CDR3 nucleotides read TGTGCCAGCAGCTTAGTGGACCGGTTCAATGAGCAGTTCTTC. Residues: CASSLVDRFNEQFF.

The gene calls are TRBV29-1 and TRBJ2-5; weak D call: TRBD2 (6 bases). The J call may be mistaken, given a closer DNA end match to TRBJ2-7. The germline gives CDR1 SQVTM, CDR2 ANQGSEA. This CDR3 has 15 residues. The DNA for the CDR3 is TGCAGCGTTGAGGGGGGTGGGGTCCCCTCCTACGAGCAGTACTTC. This codes for CSVEGGGVPSYEQYF.

This chain links TRBV5-4 with TRBJ2-6, with D possibly being TRBD1 or TRBD2 (5 bases each). This CDR3 region has 18 residues. In germline, CDR1 is SGHNT, CDR2 YYREEE (reference sequence). V was shortened by 2 bases and J by 0 bases, with 15 bases between the two germline ends. The CDR3 nucleotides are TGTGCCAGCAGCTTACGTCCGGGACCGAACTCTGGGGCCAACGTCCTGACTTTC. This encodes CASSLRPGPNSGANVLTF.

The CDR3 coding sequence is TGTGCCAGCATGGGGGACAAAGCTCACACCGGGGAGCTGTTTTTT. Translating gives CASMGDKAHTGELFF. The J gene is TRBJ2-2, the V gene TRBV2, with TRBD1 as a possible D gene (6 bases). Germline V gene lookup returns CDR1 SNHLY and CDR2 FYNNEI. The CDR3 consists of 15 residues. V was pared by 7 bases and J by 3 bases, with 15 bases between.

The V call is TRBV29-1, the J call TRBJ2-3, with 13 bases identical to TRBD2. J gave up 6 bases and V 8 bases, and 20 bases lay outside the gene matches. In germline, CDR1 is SQVTM, CDR2 ANQGSEA. The CDR3 runs 18 residues. CDR3 protein: CSFYSGQVTSGRPDTQYF. CDR3 coding DNA: TGCAGCTTTTACTCGGGACAGGTGACTAGCGGGAGGCCCGATACGCAGTATTTT.

The chain recombines TRBV5-6 with TRBJ2-4; 11 nucleotides align to TRBD2. Germline CDR1 is SGHDT and CDR2 is YYEEEE. With 0 bases clipped from V and 0 bases from J, the junction kept 5 bases outside the gene matches. The CDR3 contains 18 residues. Here the CDR3 reads CASSLGLAGYLAKNIQYF. In DNA, the CDR3 is TGTGCCAGCAGCTTGGGACTAGCGGGATACTTAGCCAAAAACATTCAGTACTTC.

This sequence joins TRBV28 and TRBJ1-1, with 7 bases aligning to TRBD1. The CDR3 has 14 amino acids. Looked up from germline, CDR1 is MDHEN and CDR2 is SYDVKM. V lost 5 bases, J lost 5 bases, and 8 bases stayed unmatched. The CDR3 nucleotides read TGTGCCAGCAGTCCACGACAGGGAATGACTGAAGCTTTCTTT. Its translation is CASSPRQGMTEAFF.

A word on this clone: Other nucleotide sequences in the sample specify the same CDR3. V and J are TRBV9 and TRBJ1-3, with D hard to call. The V and J ends lost 5 bases and 4 bases respectively, with 4 bases between them. The CDR3 consists of 11 residues. CDR1 SGDLS and CDR2 YYNGEE come from the germline V gene. CDR3 nucleotides: TGTGCCAGCAGTAGGGGAAACACCATATATTTT. Amino acid sequence: CASSRGNTIYF. Full variable domain (missing parts from reference TRBV9 and TRBJ1-3): DSGVTQTPKHLITATGQRVTLRCSPRSGDLSVYWYQQSLDQGLQFLIQYYNGEERAKGNILERFSAQQFPDLHSELNLSSLELGDSALYFCASSRGNTIYFGEGSWLTVV.

The chain carries TRBV7-6 and TRBJ2-7, with D tentatively TRBD1 (7 bases). Trimming took 6 bases from V and 4 from J, leaving 19 bases between them. Germline loops: CDR1 SGHVS, CDR2 FNYEAQ. The length of the CDR3 is 15 residues. CDR3: CASRGGTDNEYEQYF. The CDR3 DNA follows: TGTGCCAGCAGGGGCGGGACAGATAACGAGTACGAGCAGTACTTC.